The source of this T cell receptor (beta chain) is a study of blood T cell repertoires in COVID-19. Background on the study: PBMCs, B-cell-depleted T cells, or T cells were the source of the cDNA or gDNA that made up the material.

Germline V gene data show CDR1 as GTSNPN and CDR2 as SVGIG (reference sequence). The CDR3 totals 14 residues. J was trimmed by 7 bases and V by 2 bases; bases with no gene match: 8. Original methodology: Reference gene primers were amplified, and this amplification served to estimate nucleated cell counts. TCRdb's copy holds only in-frame clones and misses some; the assay was immunoSEQ multiplex PCR. That table furnishes V, J and clone size, whereas the DNA furnished D and trimming. Of about 190,000 clones in the sample, 70% to 80% were seen once. The receptor was isolated from a woman in her forties or fifties with acute or convalescent COVID-19. Sequencing was done on a sample of peripheral blood. The rearrangement joins TRBV30 to TRBJ1-3, with TRBD1 identical over 7 bases. The CDR3 region is CAWSHRGLENTIYF. The CDR3 DNA follows: TGTGCCTGGAGTCACAGGGGACTAGAGAACACCATATATTTT.